Below, one TCR beta chain is given with its context. This clone was seen more than once but under ten times. The target of this receptor is not known. Base qualities are missing; no much larger clone stands one base away. The germline V gene supplies CDR1 ENHRY and CDR2 SYGVKD. Trimming costs V 3 bases and J 8 bases, and their ends lie 10 bases apart. The CDR3 contains 13 residues, cysteine and phenylalanine counted. The retained sequence is limited to the CDR3, 39 bases, with the frame set at the first base. This entry is derived from a study of CD8+ T cells in alopecia areata (dated by TCRdb to the late 2010s). Regarding the study in general: Treated patients were enrolled in an open-label pilot trial of oral tofacitinib at 5 to 10 mg twice daily for moderate-to-severe alopecia areata. Patients received tofacitinib for 6 to 18 months and were then followed off drug for 6 months to check for delayed response and recurrence. Disease severity in treated patients was measured with the SALT score, which quantifies the percentage of affected scalp surface area. The study used high-throughput TCRbeta sequencing to examine T cell clonal expansion in alopecia areata, in both the C3H/HeJ mouse model and human patients. In humans, TCRbeta sequencing was performed on scalp tissue and on sorted CD4+ and CD8+ peripheral blood T cells from healthy controls and from patients with patchy or totalis/universalis alopecia areata. Tofacitinib-treated patients had biopsies at baseline and at 4 and 24 weeks of treatment, with a later scalp biopsy in several patients. Clonality in the scalp was compared among normal scalp (n=4), patchy alopecia areata scalp (n=8), and alopecia totalis/universalis scalp (n=8). RNA was obtained with the PAXgene miRNA kit for fixed scalp, the miRNeasy kit for PBMCs, and the RNeasy kit for mouse skin. TCRbeta CDR3 regions were amplified by immunoSEQ multiplex PCR using 35 Vbeta forward and 13 Jbeta reverse primers.

The time point label of this sample denotes: roughly 27 days on oral tofacitinib. The sample's treatment or condition label is to be understood as: oral pan-JAK inhibitor, 5-10 mg twice daily. From alopecia areata patients, peripheral blood was collected along with lesional scalp punch biopsies. PBMCs were separated by density centrifugation and stained for CD3, CD4 and CD8, after which CD4+ and CD8+ T cells were sorted on a FACSAria. The research as a whole found: During tofacitinib treatment, many expanded lesional clones stuck around in both scalp and blood, and this persistence may partly explain why relapse happens after treatment is stopped. Because the treated cohort was small and had only one nonresponder, larger studies are needed to examine links between baseline CD8+ expansion and response. Scalp TCR repertoire analysis is complicated because resident alphabeta T cells in normal human skin are also sequenced, whereas mouse skin is dominated by gammadelta T cells. Scalp clonality and the number of expanded CD8+ clones among the top 100 scalp clones were significantly decreased by tofacitinib. TCR sequences shared between patients were less clear than in mice, possibly partly because of HLA diversity in the patient population. Compared with normal scalp, lesional scalp had higher clonality and more expanded CD8+ clones, particularly in alopecia totalis/universalis, a pattern that suggests antigenic drive.

Library preparation used the immunoSEQ multiplex PCR assay. For TCR sequencing, RNA was extracted from every sample and reverse transcribed into cDNA to serve as template. SuperScript III was used for first-strand cDNA synthesis, primed with a 2:1 mix of oligo-dT and random hexamers. A synthetic immune receptor repertoire was used to assess amplification bias, and residual bias was removed computationally. The authors' pipeline ran thus. Raw reads were preprocessed for error removal, and CDR3 was defined according to IMGT conventions as running from the conserved cysteine to phenylalanine. To get clonality, Shannon entropy was normalized by log2 of the number of productive unique TCRs and the result was subtracted from 1. Whether scalp clones were CD4 or CD8 was inferred by matching scalp TCRbeta sequences against CD4 and CD8 repertoires sorted from blood. The table was pulled from immuneACCESS by TCRdb, which kept in-frame rearrangements only. Such tables lose some clones; where checked, under half of the loss comes from unresolved V genes, and the rest has no known cause. V and J calls and clone size come straight from that table; D and trimming were deduced from the DNA. The sample table contains 150,000 to 200,000 clones; only one count was recorded for 55% to 75% of them. The ten largest clones capture 0.91% of the sample.

The sequencing here drew on CD4+ T cells sorted from blood, taken at week 4, from a patient treated with tofacitinib. This receptor was taken from a human donor with alopecia areata. The V and J genes are TRBV10-3 and TRBJ1-4; the D gene is not confidently resolved. The DNA sequence reads TGTGCCATCAGTGACATGGTAAAGGAAAAACTGTTTTTT. Its protein reads: CAISDMVKEKLFF.